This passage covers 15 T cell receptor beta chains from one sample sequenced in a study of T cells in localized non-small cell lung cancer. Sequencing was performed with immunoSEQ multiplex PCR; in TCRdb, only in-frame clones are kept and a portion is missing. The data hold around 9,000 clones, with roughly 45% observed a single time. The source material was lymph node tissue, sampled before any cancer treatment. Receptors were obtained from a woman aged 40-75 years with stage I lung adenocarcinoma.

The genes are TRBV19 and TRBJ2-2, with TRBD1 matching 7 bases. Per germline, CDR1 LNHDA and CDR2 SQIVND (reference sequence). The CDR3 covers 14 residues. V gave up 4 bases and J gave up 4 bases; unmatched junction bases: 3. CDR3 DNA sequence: TGTGCCAGTAGTACACAGGGGACCACCGGGGAGCTGTTTTTT. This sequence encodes CASSTQGTTGELFF.

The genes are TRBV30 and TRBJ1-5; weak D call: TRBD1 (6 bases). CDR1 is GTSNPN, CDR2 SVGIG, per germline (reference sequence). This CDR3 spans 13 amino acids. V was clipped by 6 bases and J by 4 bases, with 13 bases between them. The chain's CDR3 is CACGETGNQPQHF. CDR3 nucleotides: TGTGCCTGTGGGGAAACAGGGAATCAGCCCCAGCATTTT. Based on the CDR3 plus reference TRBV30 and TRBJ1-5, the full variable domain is SQTIHQWPATLVQPVGSPLSLECTVEGTSNPNLYWYRQAAGRGLQLLFYSVGIGQISSEVPQNLSASRPQDRQFILSSKKLLLSDSGFYLCACGETGNQPQHFGDGTRLSIL.

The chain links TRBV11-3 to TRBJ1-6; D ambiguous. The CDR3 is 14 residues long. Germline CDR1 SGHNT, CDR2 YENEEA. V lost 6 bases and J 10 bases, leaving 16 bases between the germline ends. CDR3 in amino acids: CASSLYQTASPLHF. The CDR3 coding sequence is TGTGCCAGCAGTTTATACCAAACAGCCTCACCCCTCCACTTT.

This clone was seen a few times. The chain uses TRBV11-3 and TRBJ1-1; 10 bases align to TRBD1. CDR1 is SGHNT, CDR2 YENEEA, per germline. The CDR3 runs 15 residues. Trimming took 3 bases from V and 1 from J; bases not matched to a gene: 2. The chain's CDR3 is CASSFRDRGNTEAFF. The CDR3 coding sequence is TGTGCCAGCAGCTTCCGGGACAGGGGGAACACTGAAGCTTTCTTT. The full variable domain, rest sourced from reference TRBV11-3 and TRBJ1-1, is EAGVVQSPRYKIIEKKQPVAFWCNPISGHNTLYWYLQNLGQGPELLIRYENEEAVDDSQLPKDRFSAERLKGVDSTLKIQPAELGDSAVYLCASSFRDRGNTEAFFGQGTRLTVV.

Here the CDR3 reads CASSQSSGGAYNEQFF. CDR3 DNA: TGCGCCAGCAGCCAATCTAGCGGGGGGGCCTACAATGAGCAGTTCTTC. The chain combines TRBV4-1 with TRBJ2-1, with TRBD2 identical over 12 bases. Germline V gives CDR1 MGHRA, CDR2 YSYEKL. With V trimmed by 2 bases and J by 2 bases, 1 base remained unmatched. The CDR3 loop spans 16 amino acids.

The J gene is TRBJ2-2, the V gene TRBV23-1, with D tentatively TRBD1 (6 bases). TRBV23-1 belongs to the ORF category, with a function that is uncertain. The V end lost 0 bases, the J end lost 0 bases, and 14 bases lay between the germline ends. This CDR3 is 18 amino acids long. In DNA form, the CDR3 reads TGCGCCAGCAGTCAATCGGCGACAGGACGGTCGAACACCGGGGAGCTGTTTTTT. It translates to CASSQSATGRSNTGELFF.

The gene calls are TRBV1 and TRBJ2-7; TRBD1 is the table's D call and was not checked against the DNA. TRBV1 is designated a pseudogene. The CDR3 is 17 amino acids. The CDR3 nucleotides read TGCGCCAGCAGCCAACAAATCCAACCCCAAGGGGTTTACGAGCAGTACTTC. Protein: CASSQQIQPQGVYEQYF.

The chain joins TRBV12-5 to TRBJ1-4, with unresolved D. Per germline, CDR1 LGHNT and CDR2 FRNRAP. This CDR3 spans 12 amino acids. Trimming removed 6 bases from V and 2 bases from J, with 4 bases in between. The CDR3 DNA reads TGTGCTAGTGGGGGGACTAATGAAAAACTGTTTTTT. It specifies CASGGTNEKLFF.

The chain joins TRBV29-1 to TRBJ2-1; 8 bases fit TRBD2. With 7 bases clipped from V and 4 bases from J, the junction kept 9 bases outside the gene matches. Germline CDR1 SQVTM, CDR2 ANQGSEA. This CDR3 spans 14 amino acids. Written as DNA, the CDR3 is TGCAGCGCCCGGGGGGGGGCAAATTACAATGAGCAGTTCTTC. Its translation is CSARGGANYNEQFF.

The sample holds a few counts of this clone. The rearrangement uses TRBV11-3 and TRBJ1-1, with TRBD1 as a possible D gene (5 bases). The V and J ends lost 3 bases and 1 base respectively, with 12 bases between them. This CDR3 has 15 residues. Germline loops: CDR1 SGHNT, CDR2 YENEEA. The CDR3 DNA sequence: TGTGCCAGCAGCTTGGGACGCCTCCAGAACACTGAAGCTTTCTTT. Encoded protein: CASSLGRLQNTEAFF. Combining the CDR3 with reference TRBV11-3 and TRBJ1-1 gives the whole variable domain EAGVVQSPRYKIIEKKQPVAFWCNPISGHNTLYWYLQNLGQGPELLIRYENEEAVDDSQLPKDRFSAERLKGVDSTLKIQPAELGDSAVYLCASSLGRLQNTEAFFGQGTRLTVV.

The CDR3 DNA follows: TGTGCCGCTGGATTTCGGCAGGGCAATCAGCCCCAGCATTTT. Translated, it gives CAAGFRQGNQPQHF. This chain uses TRBV10-3 with TRBJ1-5, with D uncertain. Trimming took 11 bases from V and 2 from J, leaving 16 bases between them. In germline, CDR1 is ENHRY, CDR2 SYGVKD. The CDR3 is 14 amino acids.

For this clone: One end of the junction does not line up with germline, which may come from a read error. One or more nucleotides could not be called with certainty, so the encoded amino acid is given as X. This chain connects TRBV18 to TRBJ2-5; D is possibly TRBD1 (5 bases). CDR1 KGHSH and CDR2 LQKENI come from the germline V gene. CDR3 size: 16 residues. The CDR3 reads CASSPRDSTLQEXQYF. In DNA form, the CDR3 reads TGTGCCAGCTCACCACGTGACAGTACCCTTCAAGAGAYCCAGTACTTC.

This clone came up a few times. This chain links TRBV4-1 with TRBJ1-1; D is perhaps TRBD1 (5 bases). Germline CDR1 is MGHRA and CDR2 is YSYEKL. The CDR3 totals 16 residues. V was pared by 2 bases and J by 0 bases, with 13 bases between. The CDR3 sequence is CASSQSGQGVNTEAFF. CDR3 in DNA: TGCGCCAGCAGCCAATCGGGCCAGGGAGTGAACACTGAAGCTTTCTTT.

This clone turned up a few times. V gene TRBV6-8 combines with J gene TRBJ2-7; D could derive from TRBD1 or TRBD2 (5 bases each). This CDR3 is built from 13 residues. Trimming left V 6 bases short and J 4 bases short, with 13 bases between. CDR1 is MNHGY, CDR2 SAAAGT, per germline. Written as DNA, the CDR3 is TGTGCCAGCAGCCGGGACGGAGGATACGAGCAGTACTTC. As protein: CASSRDGGYEQYF.

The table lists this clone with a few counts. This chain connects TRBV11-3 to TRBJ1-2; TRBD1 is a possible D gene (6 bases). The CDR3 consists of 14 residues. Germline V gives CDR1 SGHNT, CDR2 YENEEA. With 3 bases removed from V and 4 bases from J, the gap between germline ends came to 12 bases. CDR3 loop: CASSFGQSVYGYTF. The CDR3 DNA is TGTGCCAGCAGCTTCGGACAGAGCGTCTATGGCTACACCTTC.